The TCR beta chain under discussion was sequenced for a study of T-cell reconstitution after alpha-beta-depleted transplantation in children. Preparation of the TCRbeta library was carried out with unique molecular identifiers. Each CDR3 protein gets one entry after TCRdb re-called the PCR reads with MiXCR. Among about 70,000 distinct CDR3 sequences, about a tenth were seen once, and the ten largest hold about 13%. The CDR3 is 17 residues long. Trimming stripped 2 bases from V and 4 bases from J, with 20 bases between. Germline V gene sequence: CDR1 MNHEY, CDR2 SVGAGI. General observations from the study: As was reported, about two months after transplant, alpha-beta T cells came from several hundred expanded graft clones. High day-60 TCRbeta diversity in some patients came from surviving recipient T cells and thymic progenitors. Once a year had passed after transplant, T-cell counts and diversity came mostly from newly produced T cells.

A note on this clonotype: Its antigen is currently unknown.

Sequences were derived from PBMCs, sampled before TCRalphabeta/CD19-depleted stem cell transplant. The source of this sequence is a boy aged 5-17 years with acute myeloid leukemia, due to receive a stem cell transplant. The chain carries TRBV6-5 and TRBJ1-1; a weak D match, TRBD1 (6 bases). CDR3 loop: CASSYGQIAGGATEAFF. CDR3 coding DNA: TGTGCCAGCAGTTACGGACAAATCGCGGGGGGGGCCACTGAAGCTTTCTTT.